This T cell receptor (beta chain) was documented in a study of blood T cell repertoires in COVID-19. Whole-study context: Spain, Italy and the United States supplied samples that represented acute and convalescent COVID-19. From T cells, B-cell-depleted T cells, or PBMCs came the material, which was cDNA or gDNA.

In the authors' workflow: Reference gene primer amplification gave estimated nucleated cell counts. Assay: immunoSEQ multiplex PCR; the TCRdb copy retains only in-frame clones and omits some. V, J and clone size derive from that table, while D and trimming were established from the DNA sequence. The table has fewer than 250,000 clones, around 79% seen once. The CDR3 loop spans 14 amino acids. The ends were cut back, 0 bases at V and 2 bases at J, with 7 bases in the middle. Germline CDR1 SGHDN, CDR2 FVKESK. This TCR was sampled from a woman between 50 and 59 years old with acute or convalescent COVID-19. Sequencing was performed on peripheral blood. The gene calls are TRBV14 and TRBJ1-1; D is uncertain. The CDR3 is CASSQDFGNTEAFF. CDR3 nucleotide sequence: TGTGCCAGCAGCCAAGATTTCGGTAACACTGAAGCTTTCTTT.